These T cell receptor beta chains were read from a single sample in a study of shared clonotypes between healthy human individuals. Some clones are missing from TCRdb's copy, which holds only in-frame ones; the method was immunoSEQ multiplex PCR. The table records about 2.4 million clones, approximately 93% of them present only once. Specimen: naive CD4+ T cells from PBMCs. These receptors all come from a young man in good health. Some clones in this sample may be carry-over from other donors' samples. CDR3s include the opening cysteine and the closing phenylalanine or tryptophan. The D gene is left open where the match is weak. Some rows mark clone size as missing; the rest say once, few, many or name a class of expanded clone.

>TRBV18|TRBJ2-1|.|.
CASSPGLSGSYNEQFF
TGTGCCAGCTCACCAGGTCTAAGCGGCTCCTACAATGAGCAGTTCTTC
>TRBV28|TRBJ2-3|.|.
CASIPEWRRSTDTQYF
TGTGCCAGCATCCCCGAGTGGAGGCGTAGCACAGATACGCAGTATTTT
>TRBV6-5|TRBJ2-3|once|TRBD2
CASSRGSTDTQYF
TGTGCCAGCAGTCGCGGGAGTACAGATACGCAGTATTTT
>TRBV28|TRBJ1-5|few|.
CASSQGKRSQHF
TGTGCCAGCAGTCAGGGGAAGAGGTCCCAGCATTTT
>TRBV28|TRBJ1-5|.|.
CASSFSGQYSNQPQHF
TGTGCCAGCAGTTTTTCAGGACAATATAGCAATCAGCCCCAGCATTTT
>TRBV6-1|TRBJ2-2|.|.
CASSGTVVGELFF
TGTGCCAGCAGTGGTACGGTGGTCGGGGAGCTGTTTTTT
>TRBV29-1|TRBJ2-7|once|TRBD1
CSTRDRGSSYEQYF
TGCAGCACACGGGACAGGGGGAGCTCCTACGAGCAGTACTTC
>TRBV9|TRBJ1-1|.|.
CASSVFGGNTEAFF
TGTGCCAGCAGCGTCTTTGGAGGGAACACTGAAGCTTTCTTT
>TRBV5-1|TRBJ1-1|.|TRBD1
CASSFTGQGALMNTEAFF
TGCGCCAGCAGCTTCACAGGACAGGGGGCTCTTATGAACACTGAAGCTTTCTTT
>TRBV5-1|TRBJ1-2|once|TRBD1
CASSFNPPGGIYGYTF
TGCGCCAGCAGCTTCAACCCCCCAGGGGGTATCTATGGCTACACCTTC
>TRBV7-9|TRBJ1-3|.|.
CASSLTGGSGNTIYF
TGTGCCAGCAGCCTGACTGGGGGCTCTGGAAACACCATATATTTT
>TRBV10-1|TRBJ1-3|.|.
CASSGTEDGNTIYF
TGCGCCAGCAGTGGGACAGAGGACGGAAACACCATATATTTT
>TRBV7-9|TRBJ2-2|once|TRBD2
CASSPGLAGGTGELFF
TGTGCCAGCAGTCCCGGACTAGCGGGAGGGACCGGGGAGCTGTTTTTT
>TRBV27|TRBJ2-7|.|.
CASSSSYEQYF
TGTGCCAGCAGTTCGTCCTACGAGCAGTACTTC
>TRBV6-5|TRBJ1-3|.|.
CASSYSQGSSGNTIYF
TGTGCCAGCAGTTACTCACAGGGCAGCTCTGGAAACACCATATATTTT
>TRBV7-7|TRBJ1-3|.|.
CASRKWGPSGNTIYF
TGTGCCAGCAGGAAATGGGGGCCCTCTGGAAACACCATATATTTT
>TRBV2|TRBJ2-3|.|.
CASIREYGTDTQYF
TGTGCCAGCATACGGGAATACGGCACAGATACGCAGTATTTT
>TRBV7-9|TRBJ2-3|.|TRBD2
CASSPGTSGSSQYF
TGTGCCAGCAGCCCCGGGACTAGCGGGAGTTCGCAGTATTTT
>TRBV5-1|TRBJ1-1|few|.
CASSTRGDHTEAFF
TGCGCCAGCAGTACAAGGGGGGATCACACTGAAGCTTTCTTT
>TRBV18|TRBJ1-3|.|.
CASSPQVLRGTGNTIYF
TGTGCCAGCTCACCACAGGTCCTCAGGGGAACTGGAAACACCATATATTTT
>TRBV10-3|TRBJ2-7|.|TRBD2
CATLSLAGIMNEQYF
TGTGCCACCCTTTCGTTAGCGGGGATCATGAACGAGCAGTACTTC
>TRBV5-1|TRBJ2-1|.|TRBD2
CASSTDLTSGSGNEQFF
TGCGCCAGCAGCACGGACCTGACTAGCGGGAGTGGTAATGAGCAGTTCTTC
>TRBV11-2|TRBJ2-2|.|TRBD2
CASSFTSGSSTGELFF
TGTGCCAGCAGCTTTACTAGCGGGAGTAGCACCGGGGAGCTGTTTTTT
>TRBV28|TRBJ1-4|.|.
CASSPGGVREKLFF
TGTGCCAGCAGCCCCGGTGGGGTCCGTGAAAAACTGTTTTTT
>TRBV19|TRBJ2-1|.|TRBD2
CATMPALGLAHRGHNEQFF
TGTGCCACCATGCCTGCGTTGGGACTAGCGCACCGGGGGCACAATGAGCAGTTCTTC
>TRBV5-1|TRBJ2-1|.|TRBD2
CASSYGLAGNNEQFF
TGCGCCAGCAGCTATGGACTAGCGGGAAACAATGAGCAGTTCTTC
>TRBV6-5|TRBJ1-1|.|.
CASSYPGRPEAFF
TGTGCCAGCAGTTATCCAGGGAGGCCTGAAGCTTTCTTT
>TRBV18|TRBJ1-1|.|.
CASSRDIMNTEAFF
TGTGCCAGCTCCCGGGACATTATGAACACTGAAGCTTTCTTT
>TRBV7-3|TRBJ1-1|.|.
CASRSDPNTEAFF
TGTGCCAGCAGGTCTGACCCGAACACTGAAGCTTTCTTT
>TRBV28|TRBJ2-5|.|TRBD2
CASLGGSRETQYF
TGTGCCAGCCTGGGAGGGAGTAGAGAGACCCAGTACTTC
>TRBV29-1|TRBJ2-7|.|TRBD2
CSAGTGTSDEQYF
TGCAGCGCTGGGACCGGGACTAGCGACGAGCAGTACTTC
>TRBV4-1|TRBJ2-3|.|.
CASSRGGQGSTDTQYF
TGCGCCAGCAGCCGGGGGGGGCAGGGGAGCACAGATACGCAGTATTTT
>TRBV25-1|TRBJ2-1|.|.
CASSGLANGTPQFF
TGTGCCAGCAGTGGATTGGCCAACGGGACCCCCCAATTCTTC
>TRBV7-9|TRBJ1-5|.|.
CASSLSSGEQPQHF
TGTGCCAGCAGCTTATCTTCAGGTGAACAGCCCCAGCATTTT
>TRBV5-1|TRBJ2-7|.|TRBD2
CASSIEAGGIAGEQYF
TGCGCCAGCAGCATCGAAGCGGGAGGCATTGCGGGGGAGCAGTACTTC
>TRBV7-3|TRBJ1-4|.|TRBD1
CASSLKVPDREMEKLFF
TGTGCCAGCAGCCTAAAGGTCCCCGACAGGGAAATGGAAAAACTGTTTTTT
>TRBV6-5|TRBJ2-7|.|.
CASKGQSLGEQYF
TGTGCCAGCAAAGGTCAGTCCCTGGGCGAGCAGTACTTC
>TRBV10-3|TRBJ2-1|.|.
CAISSHLPKSYNEQFF
TGTGCCATCAGTTCCCATCTTCCGAAGTCCTACAATGAGCAGTTCTTC
>TRBV7-9|TRBJ1-4|.|.
CASSLAATNEKLFF
TGTGCCAGCAGCTTAGCAGCAACTAATGAAAAACTGTTTTTT
>TRBV5-1|TRBJ2-5|.|.
CASSLGRGAIETQYF
TGCGCCAGCAGCTTGGGCAGGGGAGCTATAGAGACCCAGTACTTC
>TRBV27|TRBJ2-3|.|TRBD2
CASSLSIEWTSGIRADTQYF
TGTGCCAGCAGTTTATCGATAGAGTGGACTAGCGGGATTCGGGCAGATACGCAGTATTTT
>TRBV5-1|TRBJ1-1|few|.
CASSLDEGYTEAFF
TGCGCCAGCAGCTTGGATGAGGGGTACACTGAAGCTTTCTTT
>TRBV4-2|TRBJ2-7|.|TRBD2
CASSPSVLAGSYEQYF
TGTGCCAGCAGCCCAAGTGTCCTAGCGGGATCCTACGAGCAGTACTTC
>TRBV7-2|TRBJ2-1|.|TRBD2
CASSWRLAGGLNEQFF
TGTGCCAGCAGCTGGCGACTAGCGGGAGGTCTCAATGAGCAGTTCTTC
>TRBV7-6|TRBJ1-3|once|TRBD1
CASSSRQGNRNTIYF
TGTGCCAGCAGCTCCCGACAGGGTAATAGAAACACCATATATTTT
>TRBV7-3|TRBJ2-7|.|TRBD2
CASRSGTSASYEQYF
TGTGCCAGCAGGTCCGGGACTAGCGCCTCCTACGAGCAGTACTTC
>TRBV30|TRBJ2-1|.|TRBD2
CAWRGLAGARQFF
TGTGCCTGGAGAGGTCTAGCGGGAGCCCGCCAGTTCTTC
>TRBV28|TRBJ2-7|.|TRBD2
CASSAGTSPRRYF
TGTGCCAGCAGTGCCGGGACTAGCCCGAGGAGGTACTTC
>TRBV2|TRBJ1-4|.|.
CASSRAYIGAGEKLFF
TGTGCCAGCTCCCGGGCTTATATCGGCGCTGGCGAAAAACTGTTTTTT
>TRBV4-1|TRBJ2-2|.|TRBD1
CASSQPTGANTGELFF
TGCGCCAGCAGCCAACCGACAGGGGCGAACACCGGGGAGCTGTTTTTT
>TRBV2|TRBJ2-5|.|TRBD2
CASSVAGAPQETQYF
TGTGCCAGCAGTGTAGCGGGAGCCCCCCAAGAGACCCAGTACTTC
>TRBV14|TRBJ2-7|.|.
CASSQTGGVREQYF
TGTGCCAGCAGCCAGACAGGAGGTGTGAGGGAGCAGTACTTC
>TRBV9|TRBJ2-7|.|.
CASSVGGTGKSYEQYF
TGTGCCAGCAGCGTAGGGGGCACAGGAAAATCCTACGAGCAGTACTTC